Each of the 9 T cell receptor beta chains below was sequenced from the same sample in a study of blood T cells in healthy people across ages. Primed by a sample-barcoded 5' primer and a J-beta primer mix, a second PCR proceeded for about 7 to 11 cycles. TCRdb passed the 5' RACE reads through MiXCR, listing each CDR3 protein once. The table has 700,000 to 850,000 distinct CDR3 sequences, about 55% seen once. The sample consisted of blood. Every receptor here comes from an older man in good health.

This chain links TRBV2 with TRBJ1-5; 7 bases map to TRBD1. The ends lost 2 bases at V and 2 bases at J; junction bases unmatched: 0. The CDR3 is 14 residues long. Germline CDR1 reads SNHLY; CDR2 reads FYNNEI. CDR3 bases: TGTGCCAGCAGTGAACAGGGGGGCAATCAGCCCCAGCATTTT. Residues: CASSEQGGNQPQHF.

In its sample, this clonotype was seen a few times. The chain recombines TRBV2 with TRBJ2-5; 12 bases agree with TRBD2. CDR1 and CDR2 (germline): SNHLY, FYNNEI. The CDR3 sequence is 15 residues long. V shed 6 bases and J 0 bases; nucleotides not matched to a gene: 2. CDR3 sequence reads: CASRGTSGYQETQYF. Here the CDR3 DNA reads TGTGCCAGCAGGGGGACTAGCGGGTACCAAGAGACCCAGTACTTC.

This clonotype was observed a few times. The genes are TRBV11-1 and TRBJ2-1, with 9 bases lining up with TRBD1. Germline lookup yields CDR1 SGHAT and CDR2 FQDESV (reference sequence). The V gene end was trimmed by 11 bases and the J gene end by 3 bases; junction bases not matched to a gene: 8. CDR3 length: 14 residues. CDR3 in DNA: TGTGCCGTTGGAGCGACAGGGGGCTACAATGAGCAGTTCTTC. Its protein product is CAVGATGGYNEQFF.

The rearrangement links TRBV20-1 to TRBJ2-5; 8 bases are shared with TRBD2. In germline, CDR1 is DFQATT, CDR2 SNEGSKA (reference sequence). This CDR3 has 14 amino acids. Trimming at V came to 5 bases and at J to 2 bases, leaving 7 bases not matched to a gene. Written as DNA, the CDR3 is TGCAGTGCTCCCCGGGGGGGAGTTCAAGAGACCCAGTACTTC. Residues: CSAPRGGVQETQYF.

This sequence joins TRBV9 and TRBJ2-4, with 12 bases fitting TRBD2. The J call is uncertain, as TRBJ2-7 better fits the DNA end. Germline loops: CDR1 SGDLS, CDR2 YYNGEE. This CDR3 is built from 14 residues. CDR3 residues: CASSVRGLAGEQYF. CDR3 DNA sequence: TGTGCCAGCAGCGTTAGGGGACTAGCGGGCGAGCAGTACTTC.

The CDR3 DNA is TGTGCCAGCATCCGACTAGCGGGCGACCGCGCACCCTACAATGAGCAGTTCTTC. Its translation is CASIRLAGDRAPYNEQFF. This chain joins TRBV2 and TRBJ2-1; TRBD2 matches at 10 bases. This CDR3 contains 18 residues. Germline V gives CDR1 SNHLY, CDR2 FYNNEI. Trimming cost V 7 bases and J 2 bases; bases outside gene matches: 14.

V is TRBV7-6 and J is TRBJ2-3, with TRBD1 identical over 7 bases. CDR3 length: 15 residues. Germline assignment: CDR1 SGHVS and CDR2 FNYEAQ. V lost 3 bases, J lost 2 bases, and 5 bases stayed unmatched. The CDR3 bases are TGTGCCAGCAGCTTTACAGGGGCGAACACAGATACGCAGTATTTT. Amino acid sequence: CASSFTGANTDTQYF.

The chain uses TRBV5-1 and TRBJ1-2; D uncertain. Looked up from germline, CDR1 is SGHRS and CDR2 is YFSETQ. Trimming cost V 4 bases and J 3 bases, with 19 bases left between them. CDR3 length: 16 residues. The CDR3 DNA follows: TGCGCCAGCAGCCCGGGAGCCCCCGCCGGGGACTATGGCTACACCTTC. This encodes CASSPGAPAGDYGYTF.

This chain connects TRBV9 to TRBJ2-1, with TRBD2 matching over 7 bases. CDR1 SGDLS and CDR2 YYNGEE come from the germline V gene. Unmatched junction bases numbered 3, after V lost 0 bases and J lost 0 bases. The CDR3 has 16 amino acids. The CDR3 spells CASSVGSGHSYNEQFF. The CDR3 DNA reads TGTGCCAGCAGCGTAGGTAGCGGGCACTCCTACAATGAGCAGTTCTTC. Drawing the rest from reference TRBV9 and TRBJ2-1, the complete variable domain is DSGVTQTPKHLITATGQRVTLRCSPRSGDLSVYWYQQSLDQGLQFLIQYYNGEERAKGNILERFSAQQFPDLHSELNLSSLELGDSALYFCASSVGSGHSYNEQFFGPGTRLTVL.